The 2 T cell receptor beta chains listed next were all sequenced from one sample in a study of blood T cell repertoires in COVID-19. Sequenced by immunoSEQ multiplex PCR; TCRdb stores in-frame clones only, minus some. Here the sample spans 130,000 to 150,000 clones, 87% being singletons. Sequenced: PBMCs or T cells enriched from blood (not recorded which). Receptors originate from a man in his 60s who had recovered from COVID-19.

The chain recombines TRBV19 with TRBJ2-7; TRBD1 matches at 7 bases. The CDR3 runs to 14 residues. Germline loops: CDR1 LNHDA, CDR2 SQIVND (reference sequence). V trimming: 6 bases; J trimming: 5 bases; junction bases outside the gene matches: 10. The DNA for the CDR3 is TGTGCCAGTAGACTACAGGGACAGTCGGACGAGCAGTACTTC. It encodes CASRLQGQSDEQYF.

V gene TRBV4-2 combines with J gene TRBJ1-6, with D possibly TRBD1 on 6 matching bases. V lost 0 bases to trimming and J lost 8 bases, with 14 bases between them. The CDR3 extends over 16 amino acids. Germline CDR1 and CDR2: LGHNA and YNFKEQ. As DNA, the CDR3 is TGTGCCAGCAGCCAAGATTCACAGGGCCGATATTCACCCCTCCACTTT. Its protein is CASSQDSQGRYSPLHF.